This TCR beta chain was identified in a study of radiation and T cells in renal cell carcinoma. As for the study in general: Nephrectomy followed 15 Gy stereotactic body radiation by 4 weeks.

Using immunoSEQ multiplex PCR, the repertoire was profiled, and TCRdb retains in-frame clones only, with some absent. The profile covers 100,000 to 150,000 clones, with approximately 82% appearing a single time and 2.5% to 3.5% taken by the ten largest. The CDR3 runs to 15 residues. Germline assignment: CDR1 SEHNR and CDR2 FQNEAQ (reference sequence). J was trimmed by 4 bases and V by 3 bases; bases with no gene match: 6. The time point was: baseline pretreatment blood. Treatment meaning: 15 Gy SBRT to primary tumor, nephrectomy 4 weeks later. This clone was seen only once. The specimen was blood, collected from a patient whose treatment included radiotherapy and nephrectomy. This sequence originates from a woman aged 60-75 years with renal cell carcinoma. The chain couples TRBV7-9 to TRBJ1-2; 9 positions match TRBD1. CDR3 residues: CASSLGQGIGYGYTF. CDR3 DNA: TGTGCCAGCAGCTTGGGACAGGGAATCGGCTATGGCTACACCTTC.